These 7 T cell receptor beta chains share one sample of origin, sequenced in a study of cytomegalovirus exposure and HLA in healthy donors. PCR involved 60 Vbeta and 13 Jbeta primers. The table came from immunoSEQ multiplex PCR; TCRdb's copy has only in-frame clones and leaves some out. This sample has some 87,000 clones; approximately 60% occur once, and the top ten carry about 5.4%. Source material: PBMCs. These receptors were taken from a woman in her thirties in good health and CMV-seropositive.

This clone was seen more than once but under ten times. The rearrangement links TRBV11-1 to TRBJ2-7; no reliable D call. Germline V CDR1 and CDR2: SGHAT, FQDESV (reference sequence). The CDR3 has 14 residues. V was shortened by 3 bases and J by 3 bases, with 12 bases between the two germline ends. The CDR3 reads CASSFFDQRYEQYF. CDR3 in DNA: TGTGCCAGCAGCTTTTTCGACCAGCGCTACGAGCAGTACTTC. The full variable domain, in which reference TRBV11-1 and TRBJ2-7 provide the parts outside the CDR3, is EAEVAQSPRYKITEKSQAVAFWCDPISGHATLYWYRQILGQGPELLVQFQDESVVDDSQLPKDRFSAERLKGVDSTLKIQPAELGDSAMYLCASSFFDQRYEQYFGPGTRLTVT.

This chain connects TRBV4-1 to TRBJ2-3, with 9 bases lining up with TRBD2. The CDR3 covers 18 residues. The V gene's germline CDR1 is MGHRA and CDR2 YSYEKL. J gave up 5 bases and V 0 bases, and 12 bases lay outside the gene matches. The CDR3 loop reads CASSQDLYGGGAGDTQYF. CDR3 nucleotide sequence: TGCGCCAGCAGCCAAGATCTTTACGGCGGGGGGGCGGGAGATACGCAGTATTTT.

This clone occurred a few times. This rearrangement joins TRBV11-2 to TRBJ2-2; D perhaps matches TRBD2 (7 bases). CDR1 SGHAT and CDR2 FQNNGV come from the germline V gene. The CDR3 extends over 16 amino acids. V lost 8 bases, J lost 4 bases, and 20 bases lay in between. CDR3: CASRAGGQPATGELFF. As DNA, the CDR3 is TGTGCCAGCCGCGCCGGGGGGCAGCCGGCCACCGGGGAGCTGTTTTTT.

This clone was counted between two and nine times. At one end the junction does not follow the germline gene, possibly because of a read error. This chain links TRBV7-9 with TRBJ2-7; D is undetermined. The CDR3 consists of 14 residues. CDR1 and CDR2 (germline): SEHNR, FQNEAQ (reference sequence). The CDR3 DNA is TGTTCCAGCAGCTTGGCCGGGTATTCCTACGAGCAGTACTTC. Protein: CSSSLAGYSYEQYF.

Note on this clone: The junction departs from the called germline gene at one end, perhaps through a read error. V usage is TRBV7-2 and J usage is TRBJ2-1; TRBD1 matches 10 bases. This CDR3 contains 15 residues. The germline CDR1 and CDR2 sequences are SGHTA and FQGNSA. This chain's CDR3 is CASRSGTGAYDEQFF. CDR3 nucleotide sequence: TGTGCCAGCAGGTCCGGGACAGGGGCCTACGATGAGCAGTTCTTC.

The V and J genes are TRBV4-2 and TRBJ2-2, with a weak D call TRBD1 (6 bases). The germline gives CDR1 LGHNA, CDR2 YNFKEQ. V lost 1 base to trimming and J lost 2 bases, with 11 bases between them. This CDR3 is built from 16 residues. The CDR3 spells CASSQVGGRNTGELFF. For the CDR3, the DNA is TGTGCCAGCAGCCAAGTAGGGGGAAGAAACACCGGGGAGCTGTTTTTT.

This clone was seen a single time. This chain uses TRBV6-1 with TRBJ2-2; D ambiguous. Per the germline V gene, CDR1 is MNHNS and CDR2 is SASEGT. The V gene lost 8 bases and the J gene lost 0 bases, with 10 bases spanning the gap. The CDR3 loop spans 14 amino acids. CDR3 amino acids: CASRKTPNTGELFF. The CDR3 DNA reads TGTGCCAGCCGCAAGACACCGAACACCGGGGAGCTGTTTTTT.